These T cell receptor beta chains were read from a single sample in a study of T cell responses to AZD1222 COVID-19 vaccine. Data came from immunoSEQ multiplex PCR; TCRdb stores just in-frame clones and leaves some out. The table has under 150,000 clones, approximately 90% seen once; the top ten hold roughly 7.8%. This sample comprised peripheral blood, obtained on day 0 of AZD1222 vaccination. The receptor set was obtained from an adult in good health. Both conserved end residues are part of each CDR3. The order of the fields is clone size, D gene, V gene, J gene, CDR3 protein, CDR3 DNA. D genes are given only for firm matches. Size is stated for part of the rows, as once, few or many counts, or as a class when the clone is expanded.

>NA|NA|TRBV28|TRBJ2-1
CASSLSLPGRGSFF
TGTGCCAGCAGTTTATCCCTCCCCGGGAGAGGATCGTTCTTC
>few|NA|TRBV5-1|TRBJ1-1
CASSLSKNTEAFF
TGCGCCAGCAGCCTATCGAAAAACACTGAAGCTTTCTTT
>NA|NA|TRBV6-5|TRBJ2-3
CASRWPDTDTQYF
TGTGCCAGCAGGTGGCCCGACACAGATACGCAGTATTTT
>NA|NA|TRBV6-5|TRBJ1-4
CASSRDTVEKLFF
TGTGCCAGCAGCCGGGACACCGTGGAAAAACTGTTTTTT
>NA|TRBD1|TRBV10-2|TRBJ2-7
CASRQGAGEQYF
TGCGCCAGCAGGCAGGGGGCAGGTGAGCAGTACTTC
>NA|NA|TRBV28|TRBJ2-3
CASSSAQGSGDTQYF
TGTGCCAGCAGTTCCGCTCAGGGGTCCGGAGATACGCAGTATTTT
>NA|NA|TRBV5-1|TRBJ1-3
CASSDGRSGNTIYF
TGCGCCAGCAGCGACGGACGCTCTGGAAACACCATATATTTT
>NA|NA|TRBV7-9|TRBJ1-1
CASSLPGSYTEAFF
TGTGCCAGCAGCTTACCAGGCAGCTACACGGAAGCTTTCTTT
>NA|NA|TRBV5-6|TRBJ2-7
CASSLAGRAAYEQYF
TGTGCCAGCAGCTTGGCGGGCAGGGCCGCCTACGAGCAGTACTTC
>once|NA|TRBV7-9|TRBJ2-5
CASSSERGETQYF
TGTGCCAGCAGCTCGGAGAGGGGGGAGACCCAGTACTTC
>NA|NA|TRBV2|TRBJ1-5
CASSVSTGQPQHF
TGTGCCAGCAGTGTTAGCACCGGTCAGCCCCAGCATTTT
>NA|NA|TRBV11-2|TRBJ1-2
CASSLPSSGYGYTF
TGTGCCAGCAGCCTCCCGTCTTCCGGCTATGGCTACACCTTC
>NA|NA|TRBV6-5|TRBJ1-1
CASSFDRRAGEAFF
TGTGCCAGCAGTTTTGACAGGCGGGCAGGGGAAGCTTTCTTT
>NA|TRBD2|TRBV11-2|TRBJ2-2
CASSSSGTSPGELFF
TGTGCCAGCAGCTCTTCCGGGACTAGCCCCGGGGAGCTGTTTTTT
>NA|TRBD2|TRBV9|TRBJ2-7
CASSVGLADDYEQYF
TGTGCCAGCAGCGTAGGACTAGCGGACGACTACGAGCAGTACTTC
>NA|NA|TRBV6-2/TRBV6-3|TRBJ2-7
CASSYASDYEQYF
TGTGCCAGCAGTTATGCTAGCGACTACGAGCAGTACTTC
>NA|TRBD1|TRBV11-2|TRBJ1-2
CASSFDRDYGYTF
TGTGCCAGCAGCTTTGACAGGGACTATGGCTACACCTTC
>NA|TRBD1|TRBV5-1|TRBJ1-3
CASSLTGGTSGNTIYF
TGCGCCAGCAGCTTGACAGGGGGTACCTCTGGAAACACCATATATTTT
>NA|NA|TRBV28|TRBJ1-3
CASSLLGNTIYF
TGTGCCAGCAGTTTATTGGGAAACACCATATATTTT
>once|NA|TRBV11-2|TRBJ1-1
CASSLDTDGEAFF
TGTGCCAGCAGCTTAGATACGGACGGAGAAGCTTTCTTT
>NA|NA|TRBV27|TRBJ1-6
CASSFTAYNSPLHF
TGTGCCAGCAGTTTCACAGCTTATAATTCACCCCTCCACTTT
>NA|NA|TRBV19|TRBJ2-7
CASSARHSSYEQYF
TGTGCCAGTAGTGCCCGACACTCCTCCTACGAGCAGTACTTC
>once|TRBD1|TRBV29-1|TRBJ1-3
CSAGTGGDTIYF
TGCAGCGCCGGCACAGGGGGTGACACCATATATTTT
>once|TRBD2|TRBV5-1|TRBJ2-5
CASSLTSGIETQYF
TGCGCCAGCAGCTTGACTAGCGGGATTGAGACCCAGTACTTC
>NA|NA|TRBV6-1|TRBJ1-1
CASSESRIGTEAFF
TGTGCCAGCAGTGAATCCAGGATCGGCACTGAAGCTTTCTTT
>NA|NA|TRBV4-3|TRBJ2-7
CARGRWYYEQYF
TGCGCCAGGGGGCGCTGGTACTACGAGCAGTACTTC
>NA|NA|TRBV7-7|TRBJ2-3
CASSAGHTDTQYF
TGTGCCAGCAGCGCCGGACACACAGATACGCAGTATTTT
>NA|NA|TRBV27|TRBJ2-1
CASTPASSGSRRVYNEQFF
TGTGCCAGCACGCCCGCGTCCAGCGGGTCAAGAAGGGTCTACAATGAGCAGTTCTTC
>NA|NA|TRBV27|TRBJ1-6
CASSSRGSGPQPLHF
TGTGCCAGCAGTTCCCGGGGGTCAGGGCCTCAGCCCCTCCACTTT
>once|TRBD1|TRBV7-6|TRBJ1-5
CASSRRQGRDQPQHF
TGTGCCAGCAGCCGCAGACAGGGTCGGGATCAGCCCCAGCATTTT
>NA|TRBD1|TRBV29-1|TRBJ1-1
CSVSDRGTEAFF
TGCAGCGTTTCGGACAGGGGCACTGAAGCTTTCTTT
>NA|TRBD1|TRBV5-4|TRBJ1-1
CASSLPQGAGGAEAFF
TGTGCCAGCAGCTTGCCACAGGGGGCCGGGGGAGCTGAAGCTTTCTTT
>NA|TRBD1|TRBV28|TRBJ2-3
CASSSFRTGVTTDTQYF
TGTGCCAGCAGTTCCTTCCGGACAGGTGTGACGACAGATACGCAGTATTTT